A selection of T cell receptor beta chains follows, all from one sample in a study of regulatory T cells. Here immunoSEQ multiplex PCR was the method, and the copy in TCRdb shows in-frame clones only, minus some. In the table there are approximately 40,000 clones, approximately 89% of which are singletons. The sample taken for sequencing was conventional CD4+ T cells sorted from blood. These receptors came from a young adult with CD3G deficiency. Each CDR3 is given with its conserved first and last residue. D genes are given only for firm matches. Size tells how often a clone was seen (once, few, many) or the class of an expanded clone, and some rows leave it out.

.	TRBV11-2	.	TRBJ1-3	CASSFSSGPGNTIYF	TGTGCCAGCAGCTTTTCGTCGGGACCAGGAAACACCATATATTTT
.	TRBV6-6	.	TRBJ2-1	CASSYRKYNEQFF	TGTGCCAGCAGTTACCGAAAATACAATGAGCAGTTCTTC
.	TRBV19	TRBD1	TRBJ1-5	CASSREGTANQPQHF	TGTGCCAGTAGTAGGGAAGGGACAGCTAATCAGCCCCAGCATTTT
.	TRBV6-1	.	TRBJ2-7	CASTTEGRYSYEQYF	TGTGCCAGCACCACCGAGGGCAGGTACTCCTACGAGCAGTACTTC
.	TRBV28	.	TRBJ1-4	CASREGGGEKLFF	TGTGCCAGCAGAGAGGGAGGAGGGGAAAAACTGTTTTTT
.	TRBV5-1	.	TRBJ2-1	CASSSGRTSYNEQFF	TGCGCCAGCAGCTCGGGGCGGACCTCCTACAATGAGCAGTTCTTC
.	TRBV10-3	.	TRBJ2-3	CAISGDRGKDGGTDTQYF	TGTGCCATCAGTGGTGACCGAGGAAAGGATGGGGGCACAGATACGCAGTATTTT
.	TRBV23-1	.	TRBJ2-2	CASSQCPFTLFF	TGCGCCAGCAGTCAATGCCCTTTTACGCTGTTTTTT
once	TRBV19	.	TRBJ2-1	CASSIEGGEQFF	TGTGCCAGTAGTATAGAGGGCGGCGAGCAGTTCTTC
.	TRBV5-3	.	TRBJ2-7	CARSLEQEWVYEQYF	TGTGCCAGAAGCTTGGAGCAGGAGTGGGTTTACGAGCAGTACTTC
.	TRBV28	.	TRBJ2-7	CASSSKTVGRYEQYF	TGTGCCAGCAGTTCTAAGACAGTAGGGAGATACGAGCAGTACTTC
once	TRBV5-1	TRBD2	TRBJ2-1	CASSPAASGGPGNEQFF	TGCGCCAGCAGCCCCGCAGCTAGCGGGGGGCCCGGTAATGAGCAGTTCTTC
.	TRBV19	.	TRBJ1-2	CASSMGPSYGYTF	TGTGCCAGTAGTATGGGCCCCTCCTATGGCTACACCTTC
.	TRBV28	.	TRBJ1-1	CASGSGRAEAFF	TGTGCCAGCGGGTCGGGGCGGGCTGAAGCTTTCTTT
.	TRBV11-2	.	TRBJ2-1	CASSSLSSYNEQFF	TGTGCCAGCAGCTCCCTCAGCTCCTACAATGAGCAGTTCTTC
once	TRBV7-8	.	TRBJ2-1	CASSLAGSSYNEQFF	TGTGCCAGCAGCTTAGCAGGGAGCTCCTACAATGAGCAGTTCTTC
.	TRBV11-2	.	TRBJ2-7	CASSQDVSSYEQYF	TGTGCCAGCAGCCAGGACGTGAGCTCCTACGAGCAGTACTTC